Presented here are 15 T cell receptor beta chains from one specimen sequenced in a study of EBV T-cell therapy then PD-1 blockade in nasopharyngeal carcinoma. The treatment denotes: AdE1-LMPpoly-expanded autologous EBV-specific T-cell therapy followed by anti-PD-1 nivolumab. Libraries were prepared by immunoSEQ multiplex PCR; TCRdb keeps only in-frame clonotypes and omits some of them. This sample has roughly 17,000 clones, with 65% to 85% found just once. Antigens for these TCRs are unknown. Sequencing was performed on CD8+ T cells from blood, taken at day 0 from a patient whose treatment included autologous EBV-specific T cells and nivolumab. The receptor set was obtained from a man aged 35 to 55 with nasopharyngeal carcinoma.

This chain joins TRBV12-3 or TRBV12-4 and TRBJ2-3; 7 bases align to TRBD1. Unmatched junction bases numbered 5, after V lost 5 bases and J lost 6 bases. The CDR3 totals 13 residues. CDR3 sequence reads: CASSLRQGDTQYF. CDR3 in DNA: TGTGCCAGCAGTCTCCGACAGGGCGATACGCAGTATTTT.

The chain uses TRBV7-9 and TRBJ2-3; 9 bases are shared with TRBD2. Germline V gene sequence: CDR1 SEHNR, CDR2 FQNEAQ (reference sequence). With 5 bases clipped from V and 2 bases from J, the junction kept 8 bases outside the gene matches. The CDR3 extends over 16 amino acids. The CDR3 DNA is TGTGCCAGCAGCCTCCATAGCGGGGGCCTCACAGATACGCAGTATTTT. Translation: CASSLHSGGLTDTQYF.

The chain joins TRBV28 to TRBJ2-7; tentative D call: TRBD1 (6 bases). V lost 6 bases and J lost 3, with 9 bases in between. CDR3 length: 12 residues. The germline gives CDR1 MDHEN, CDR2 SYDVKM. DNA of the CDR3: TGTGCCAGCAGCACGGACAGCTACGAGCAGTACTTC. It encodes CASSTDSYEQYF.

The gene calls are TRBV7-9 and TRBJ2-2; no reliable D call. Between the trimmed V and J ends, which lost 5 bases and 4 bases, there was a span of 14 bases. Germline lookup yields CDR1 SEHNR and CDR2 FQNEAQ (reference sequence). CDR3 size: 15 residues. The CDR3 here is CASSPLGETTGELFF. The CDR3 nucleotides are TGTGCCAGCAGCCCACTTGGTGAGACCACCGGGGAGCTGTTTTTT.

This clone was seen only once. The chain has TRBV9 and TRBJ2-1; 12 bases are shared with TRBD2. This CDR3 has 17 residues. Germline V gene data show CDR1 as SGDLS and CDR2 as YYNGEE. Trimming at V came to 3 bases and at J to 4 bases, leaving 8 bases not matched to a gene. CDR3 coding DNA: TGTGCCAGCAGCGCTAGCGGGGGGGCAACTACATACAATGAGCAGTTCTTC. Residues: CASSASGGATTYNEQFF.

The genes are TRBV5-1 and TRBJ1-2, with 7 nucleotides matching TRBD1. Germline loops: CDR1 SGHRS, CDR2 YFSETQ. This CDR3 is built from 15 residues. The trim removed 2 bases at V and 2 bases at J, leaving 6 bases unmatched. The CDR3 bases are TGCGCCAGCAGCTTCCTAACAGGGGAAAACTATGGCTACACCTTC. It yields the protein CASSFLTGENYGYTF.

The J gene is TRBJ1-5, the V gene TRBV19; D not certain. V was trimmed by 6 bases and J by 2 bases, leaving 14 bases between them. In germline, CDR1 is LNHDA, CDR2 SQIVND (reference sequence). The CDR3 is 15 residues long. CDR3 loop: CASRNLMGRNQPQHF. The CDR3 DNA is TGTGCCAGTAGAAATCTAATGGGTCGCAATCAGCCCCAGCATTTT.

This clone has more than one count but fewer than ten. Other DNA sequences in the same sample also yield this CDR3. The chain has TRBV7-9 and TRBJ2-3; D not certain. The CDR3 loop spans 12 amino acids. The V gene's germline CDR1 is SEHNR and CDR2 FQNEAQ (reference sequence). V lost 1 base and J 3 bases, leaving 2 bases between the germline ends. CDR3 coding DNA: TGTGCCAGCAGCTTAGGAACAGATACGCAGTATTTT. Translated, it gives CASSLGTDTQYF. The full variable domain, with the rest looked up from reference TRBV7-9 and TRBJ2-3, is DTGVSQNPRHKITKRGQNVTFRCDPISEHNRLYWYRQTLGQGPEFLTYFQNEAQLEKSRLLSDRFSAERPKGSFSTLEIQRTEQGDSAMYLCASSLGTDTQYFGPGTRLTVL.

Relative to its sample, this clone is medium-sized (0.01 to 0.1%). This chain uses TRBV4-3 with TRBJ1-2, with D possibly being TRBD1 (6 bases). CDR1 and CDR2 (germline): LGHNA, YSLEER. The CDR3 runs 14 residues. Trimming cost V 4 bases and J 2 bases, with 11 bases left between them. CDR3 loop: CASSLGQFNYGYTF. CDR3 coding DNA: TGCGCCAGCAGCCTTGGACAGTTCAACTATGGCTACACCTTC.

The chain couples TRBV6-6 to TRBJ1-1; D is unclear. Trimming left V 3 bases short and J 0 bases short, with 5 bases between. The germline V gene has CDR1 MNHNY and CDR2 SVGAGI (reference sequence). The CDR3 consists of 13 residues. In DNA form, the CDR3 reads TGTGCCAGCAGTTATCTGTTGAACACTGAAGCTTTCTTT. As protein: CASSYLLNTEAFF.

The chain is built from TRBV2 and TRBJ1-2, with D possibly matching TRBD1 (5 bases). The germline V gene has CDR1 SNHLY and CDR2 FYNNEI. The CDR3 loop spans 13 amino acids. Trimming shortened V by 8 bases and J by 2 bases, and 12 bases separated the two germline ends. The CDR3 nucleotides are TGTGCCAGCGGGGACGGACCAAACTATGGCTACACCTTC. This sequence encodes CASGDGPNYGYTF. Combining the CDR3 with reference TRBV2 and TRBJ1-2 gives the whole variable domain EPEVTQTPSHQVTQMGQEVILRCVPISNHLYFYWYRQILGQKVEFLVSFYNNEISEKSEIFDDQFSVERPDGSNFTLKIRSTKLEDSAMYFCASGDGPNYGYTFGSGTRLTVV.

The rearrangement links TRBV5-4 to TRBJ2-7, with 8 positions matching TRBD2. The trim removed 2 bases at V and 7 bases at J, leaving 8 bases unmatched. This CDR3 has 14 amino acids. CDR1 SGHNT and CDR2 YYREEE come from the germline V gene (reference sequence). The CDR3 region has the DNA TGTGCCAGCAGCTTTAGCGGGGCAATAACGGAGCAGTACTTC. It yields the protein CASSFSGAITEQYF. The complete variable domain, with remaining parts taken from reference TRBV5-4 and TRBJ2-7, reads ETGVTQSPTHLIKTRGQQVTLRCSSQSGHNTVSWYQQALGQGPQFIFQYYREEENGRGNFPPRFSGLQFPNYSSELNVNALELDDSALYLCASSFSGAITEQYFGPGTRLTVT.

V usage is TRBV20-1 and J usage is TRBJ1-1; D uncertain. The V end was cut by 1 base, the J end by 7 bases, with 7 bases between. Germline lookup yields CDR1 DFQATT and CDR2 SNEGSKA (reference sequence). This CDR3 is built from 11 residues. The CDR3 bases are TGCAGTGCTAGAGCGGCGTATGAAGCTTTCTTT. Residues: CSARAAYEAFF.

The chain couples TRBV4-3 to TRBJ2-6; D is undetermined. Trimming stripped 0 bases from V and 2 bases from J, with 8 bases between. The germline gives CDR1 LGHNA, CDR2 YSLEER. The CDR3 is 16 residues long. The CDR3, as DNA: TGCGCCAGCAGCCAAGATAGGTCTGCTGGGGCCAACGTCCTGACTTTC. This translates into CASSQDRSAGANVLTF.

The chain links TRBV24-1 to TRBJ2-1; D is unresolved. Trimming removed 4 bases from V and 0 bases from J, with 12 bases in between. Germline CDR1 is KGHDR and CDR2 is SFDVKD. The CDR3 is made up of 16 amino acids. CDR3 in DNA: TGTGCCACCAGTGAGACTCAGGTGAGCTCCTACAATGAGCAGTTCTTC. Encoded protein: CATSETQVSSYNEQFF.